The clone carrying this T cell receptor (beta chain) was seen just once. The CDR3 loop spans 15 amino acids. The junction had 8 bases not matched to a gene; V was cut back by 3 bases and J by 8 bases. The germline V gene has CDR1 SGHNT and CDR2 YENEEA. The data were obtained in a study of blood T cell repertoires in COVID-19. Sequenced by immunoSEQ multiplex PCR; TCRdb stores in-frame clones only, minus some. This table holds 150,000 to 200,000 clones, 70% to 90% found once. Sequences were obtained from peripheral blood. J is TRBJ2-1 and V is TRBV11-3, with 9 bases fitting TRBD2. The TCR was taken from a young man who had recovered from COVID-19. The CDR3 nucleotides are TGTGCCAGCAGCTTTCTGACTAGCGGTTCAGATGAGCAGTTCTTC. Translating gives CASSFLTSGSDEQFF.